The subject of this entry is one T cell receptor (beta chain). Its antigen has not been determined. Qualities for individual bases were not recorded, and no much larger clone is one base off. Each collaborating institution followed its own protocols to collect whole blood in K2EDTA tubes. For TCRbeta analysis, collaborator samples were shipped as frozen whole blood, as isolated PBMCs, or as DNA extracted from either sample type. The immunoSEQ Assay, a bias-controlled multiplex PCR, was used to amplify TCRbeta CDR3 regions from genomic DNA. The original pipeline was this. Nucleated cell counts per sample were estimated from amplification of reference gene primers within the assay. Sequence reads were collapsed and filtered to measure the absolute abundance of every unique TCRbeta CDR3 rearrangement. For each sample, productive Simpson clonality was calculated by taking the square root of Simpson's diversity index across productive rearrangements. TCRdb limited this immuneACCESS table to in-frame rearrangements with V and J called. A share of clones is missing; checked studies link under half to unresolved V genes, and the rest is unexplained. V and J calls and clone size are as listed in that table; D and trimming were resolved from the DNA. The sample table lists 95,000 to 150,000 clones, 78% of them with a count of one. The ten most abundant clones make up about 2.1% of the sample.

These data come from a study of blood T cell repertoires in COVID-19 (dated by TCRdb to the early 2020s). Study-level background: Samples from collaborators originated in the United States, Italy and Spain and spanned both the acute and convalescent phases of COVID-19. HLA class I and class II types, where available, came from metadata supplied by the sample provider rather than from assay-based typing. Subjects who had been exposed to COVID-19, were actively infected with it, or had recovered from it provided the deeply sampled blood TCRbeta repertoires that made up the dataset. Sample metadata almost always included a de-identified subject ID, COVID-19 status, age in years and sex. The material from the prospective study consisted of cDNA or gDNA derived from T cells, B-cell-depleted T cells, or PBMCs. The samples were drawn from two sources: the first 160 participants of the ongoing ImmuneRACE study, and approximately 1,300 subjects contributed by 6 global collaborators. The repertoires were released in a freely available public database meant as a resource for research on the immune response to SARS-CoV-2.

From a lookup of the germline V gene, CDR1 and CDR2 are SGHNT and YENEEA. V is pruned by 3 bases and J by 5 bases, leaving 7 bases of the junction without a gene match. The CDR3, from cysteine to phenylalanine, totals 15 residues. CDR3 DNA only is kept here, 45 bases in frame from base 1. The study at large found these results: The amount of clinical and demographic metadata varied by source and participant and was provided uncurated.

Sequenced input: peripheral blood. The V and J genes are TRBV11-3 and TRBJ2-5, and TRBD2 matches 9 of the central bases. The sequence derives from an older man with acute or convalescent COVID-19. CDR3 sequence: CASSLRRGGRETQYF. The sequenced DNA: TGTGCCAGCAGCTTGAGGCGGGGGGGCCGGGAGACCCAGTACTTC.